This T cell receptor (beta chain) originates from a study of neurological immune-mediated disorders. Whole-study results and caveats: The most TCR clonal expansion was seen in HTLV-1-associated myelopathy, and the least was seen in multiple sclerosis, which fell below healthy controls.

Ten or more counts support this clonotype. The antigen remains undetermined. Described time point: technical triplicate 1. Input was about a million sorted T cells, either CD4+ or CD8+. Synthesis of cDNA was carried out by template-switch 5'RACE. The reaction used 10-nucleotide random UMIs. TCRdb re-called the 5' RACE reads through MiXCR, storing one row per CDR3 protein. There are fewer than 25,000 distinct CDR3 sequences in the sample; roughly an eighth occur only once, and roughly 5% lies in the top ten. The CDR3 is made up of 16 amino acids. Germline V gene lookup returns CDR1 LGHNA and CDR2 YNFKEQ. Trimming took 2 bases from V and 11 from J; bases not matched to a gene: 12.

Sequencing was carried out using CD4+ T cells from blood. This TCR derives from a female donor with HTLV-1-associated myelopathy (HAM/TSP). V and J are TRBV4-2 and TRBJ1-6, with TRBD1 matching over 7 bases. CDR3 coding DNA: TGTGCCAGCAGCCAACCAAACGACAGGGTTGGGGCACCCCTCCACTTT. This translates into CASSQPNDRVGAPLHF.